This T cell receptor (beta chain) derives from a study of cytomegalovirus exposure and HLA in healthy donors. With 60 Vbeta and 13 Jbeta primers, the PCR was carried out. TCRdb keeps only in-frame clones here, not all; method: immunoSEQ multiplex PCR. Of about 97,000 clones in the sample, around 82% were seen once. Study conclusions and caveats: It was in a later analysis that TCR association rates were seen to vary by HLA locus, highest for DRB1 and lowest for HLA-C.

Concerning this clone itself: Its antigen is still unknown.

The specimen sequenced was PBMCs. This TCR was recovered from a middle-aged man in good health and CMV-seropositive.

CDR3 amino acids: CASSPWRGSYEQYF. As DNA, the CDR3 is TGTGCCAGCAGTCCCTGGCGGGGTTCCTACGAGCAGTACTTC. The rearrangement uses TRBV6-6 and TRBJ2-7; tentative D call: TRBD2 (6 bases). The germline gives CDR1 MNHNY, CDR2 SVGAGI (reference sequence). CDR3 size: 14 residues. The germline V and J ends were trimmed by 5 bases and 1 base, with 12 bases remaining between them.